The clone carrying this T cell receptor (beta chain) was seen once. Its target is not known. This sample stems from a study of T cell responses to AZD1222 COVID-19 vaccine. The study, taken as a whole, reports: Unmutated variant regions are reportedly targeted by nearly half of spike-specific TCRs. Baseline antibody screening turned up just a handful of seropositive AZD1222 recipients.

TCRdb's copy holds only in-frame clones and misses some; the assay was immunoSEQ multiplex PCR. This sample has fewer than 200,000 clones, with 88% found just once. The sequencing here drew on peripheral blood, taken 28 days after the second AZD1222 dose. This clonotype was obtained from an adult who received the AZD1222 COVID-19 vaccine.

DNA for the CDR3: TGCGCCAGCGGCCGGGACCCTAATGAAAAACTGTTTTTT. This sequence encodes CASGRDPNEKLFF. The rearrangement uses TRBV5-1 and TRBJ1-4, with D possibly matching TRBD1 (5 bases). V dropped 7 bases and J dropped 3 bases, with 10 bases sitting between them. Per germline, CDR1 SGHRS and CDR2 YFSETQ. This CDR3 contains 13 residues.